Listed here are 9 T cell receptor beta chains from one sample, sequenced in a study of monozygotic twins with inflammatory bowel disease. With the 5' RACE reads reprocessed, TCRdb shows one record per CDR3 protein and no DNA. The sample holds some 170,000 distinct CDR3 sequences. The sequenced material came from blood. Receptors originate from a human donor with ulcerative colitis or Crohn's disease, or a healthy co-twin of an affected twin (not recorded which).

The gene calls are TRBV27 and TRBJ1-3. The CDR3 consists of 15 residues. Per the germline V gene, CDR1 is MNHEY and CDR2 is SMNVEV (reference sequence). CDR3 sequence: CASSLLGSSGNTIYF.

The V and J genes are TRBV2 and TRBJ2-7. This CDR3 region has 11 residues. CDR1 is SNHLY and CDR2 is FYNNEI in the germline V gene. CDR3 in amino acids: CASSATYEQYF. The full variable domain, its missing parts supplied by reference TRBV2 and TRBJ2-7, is EPEVTQTPSHQVTQMGQEVILRCVPISNHLYFYWYRQILGQKVEFLVSFYNNEISEKSEIFDDQFSVERPDGSNFTLKIRSTKLEDSAMYFCASSATYEQYFGPGTRLTVT.

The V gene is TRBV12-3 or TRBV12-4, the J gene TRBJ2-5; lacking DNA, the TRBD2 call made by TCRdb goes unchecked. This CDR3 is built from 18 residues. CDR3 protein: CASNLKGSRGGPQETQYF.

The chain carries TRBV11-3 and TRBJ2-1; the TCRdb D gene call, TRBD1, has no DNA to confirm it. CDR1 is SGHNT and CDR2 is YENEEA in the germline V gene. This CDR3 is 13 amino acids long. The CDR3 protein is CASSARDHNEQFF.

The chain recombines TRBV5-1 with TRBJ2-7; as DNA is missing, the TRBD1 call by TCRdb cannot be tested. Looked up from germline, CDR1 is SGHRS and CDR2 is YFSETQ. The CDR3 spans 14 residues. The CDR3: CASSLDTGAYEQYF.

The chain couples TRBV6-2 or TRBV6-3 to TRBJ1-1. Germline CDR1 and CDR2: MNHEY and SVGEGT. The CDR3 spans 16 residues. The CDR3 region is CASSYRQGGVNTEAFF.

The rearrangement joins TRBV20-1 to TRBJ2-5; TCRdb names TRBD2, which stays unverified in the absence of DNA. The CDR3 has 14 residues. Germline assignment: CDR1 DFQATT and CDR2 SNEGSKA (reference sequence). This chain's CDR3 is CSASRGGIRETQYF.

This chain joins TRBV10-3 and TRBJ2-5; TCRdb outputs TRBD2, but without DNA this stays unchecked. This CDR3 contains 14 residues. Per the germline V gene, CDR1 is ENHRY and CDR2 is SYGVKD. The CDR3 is CAISAGGSYETQYF.

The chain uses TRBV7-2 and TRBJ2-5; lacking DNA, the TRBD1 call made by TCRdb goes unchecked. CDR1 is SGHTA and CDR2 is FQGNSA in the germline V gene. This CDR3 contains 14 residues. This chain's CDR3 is CASSSQDRVKTQYF.